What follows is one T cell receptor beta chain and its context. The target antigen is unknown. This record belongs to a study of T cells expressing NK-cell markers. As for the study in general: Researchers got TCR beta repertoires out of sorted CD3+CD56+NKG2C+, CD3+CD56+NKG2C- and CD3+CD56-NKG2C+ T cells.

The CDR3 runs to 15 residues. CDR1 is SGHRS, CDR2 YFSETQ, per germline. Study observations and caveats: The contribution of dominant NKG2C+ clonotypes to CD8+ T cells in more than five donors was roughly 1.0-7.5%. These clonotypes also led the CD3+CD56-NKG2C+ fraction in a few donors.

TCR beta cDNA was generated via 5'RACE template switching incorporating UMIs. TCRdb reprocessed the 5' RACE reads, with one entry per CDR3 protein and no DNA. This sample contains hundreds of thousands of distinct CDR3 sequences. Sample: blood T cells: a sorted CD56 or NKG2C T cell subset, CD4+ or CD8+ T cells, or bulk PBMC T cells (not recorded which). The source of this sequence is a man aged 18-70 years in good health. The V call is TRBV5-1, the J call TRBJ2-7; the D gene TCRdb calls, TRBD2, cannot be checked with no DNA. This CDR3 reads CASSQTSGGSYEQYF.